This TCR beta chain was sequenced in a study of cytomegalovirus exposure and HLA in healthy donors. Overall study context: An earlier analysis identified 95 million to 120 million unique TCR beta sequences in 150 million to 200 million T cells. Study outcomes and limitations: Many donors carried some public TCRs, although rarity characterized most TCR sequences.

Remarks on this clone: Its antigen is not known. A junction end diverges from the germline sequence, so it may reflect a read error.

CDR1 and CDR2 (germline): MDHEN, SYDVKM. This CDR3 region has 9 residues. In the PCR, 60 Vbeta and 13 Jbeta primers were used. The table came from immunoSEQ multiplex PCR; TCRdb's copy has only in-frame clones and leaves some out. Of 75,000 to 90,000 clones in the sample, around 77% are singletons; the top ten hold around 21%. Material for sequencing was PBMCs. The chain combines TRBV28 with TRBJ2-7, with D hard to call. The TCR was taken from a woman in her thirties or forties in good health and CMV-seropositive. DNA of the CDR3: TGTGCCAGCAGTTTATGGTCTGTCTTC. The encoded protein is CASSLWSVF.